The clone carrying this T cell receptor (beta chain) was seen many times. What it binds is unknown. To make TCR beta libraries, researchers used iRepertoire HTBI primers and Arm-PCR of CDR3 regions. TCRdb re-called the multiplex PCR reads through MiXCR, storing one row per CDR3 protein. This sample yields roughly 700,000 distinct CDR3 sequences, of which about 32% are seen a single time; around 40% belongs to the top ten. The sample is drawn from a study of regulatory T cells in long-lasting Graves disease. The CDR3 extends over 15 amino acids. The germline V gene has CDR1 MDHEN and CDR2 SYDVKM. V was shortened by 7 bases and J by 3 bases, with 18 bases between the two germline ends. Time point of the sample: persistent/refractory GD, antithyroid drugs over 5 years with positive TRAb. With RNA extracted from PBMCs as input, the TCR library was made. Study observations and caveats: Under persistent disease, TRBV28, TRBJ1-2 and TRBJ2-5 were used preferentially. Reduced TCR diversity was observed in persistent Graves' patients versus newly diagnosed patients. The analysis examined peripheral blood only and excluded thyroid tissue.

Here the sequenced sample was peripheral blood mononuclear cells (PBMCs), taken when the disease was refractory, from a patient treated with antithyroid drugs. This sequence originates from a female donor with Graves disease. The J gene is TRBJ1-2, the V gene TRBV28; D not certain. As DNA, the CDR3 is TGTGCCAGCACCCCTGGAGGCCTCGAGGACTATGGCTACACCTTC. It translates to CASTPGGLEDYGYTF.